This is a list of T cell receptor beta chains from one sample in a study of post-analysis software for immune sequencing data. Via MiXCR, TCRdb re-called the PCR reads, giving one row per CDR3 protein. The sample shows 750,000 to 950,000 distinct CDR3 sequences, about 43% of them seen only once. Sequenced material: blood. The receptors stem from a girl aged 5 to 17 with multiple sclerosis. Both conserved end residues are part of each CDR3. The D gene is left open where the match is weak. Size is omitted from some rows. Given values are once, few, many or a class for expanded clones.

CASSQVERTQYF,TGTGCCAGCAGCCAAGTCGAGCGGACCCAGTACTTC,TRBJ2-5,NA,NA,TRBV14
CASSLDLYQETQYF,TGTGCCAGCAGCTTAGACTTGTACCAAGAGACCCAGTACTTC,TRBJ2-5,few,NA,TRBV12-3/TRBV12-4
CASSLRGKPQDTQYF,TGTGCCAGCAGCTTGCGGGGGAAACCCCAAGATACGCAGTATTTT,TRBJ2-3,NA,TRBD2,TRBV11-2
CASSLEGTGTGSWGTEAFF,TGTGCCAGCAGCTTGGAAGGAACCGGGACAGGCTCCTGGGGGACTGAAGCTTTCTTT,TRBJ1-1,NA,TRBD1,TRBV7-8
CSAKTSGRFIYEQYF,TGCAGTGCAAAGACTAGCGGGAGGTTTATATACGAGCAGTACTTC,TRBJ2-7,NA,TRBD2,TRBV20-1
CASSQWGTGDEKLFF,TGTGCCAGCAGCCAATGGGGGACAGGAGACGAGAAACTGTTTTTT,TRBJ1-4,NA,TRBD1,TRBV3-1
CASRLQGWNEKLFF,TGTGCCAGCAGGCTACAGGGTTGGAATGAAAAACTGTTTTTT,TRBJ1-4,few,NA,TRBV12-3/TRBV12-4
CASSFGATSYEQYF,TGTGCCAGCAGCTTTGGGGCCACATCCTACGAGCAGTACTTC,TRBJ2-7,few,NA,TRBV5-5
CASSSSGTFNEQFF,TGTGCCAGCAGCTCTAGCGGGACCTTCAATGAGCAGTTCTTC,TRBJ2-1,NA,TRBD2,TRBV7-2
CASSVGTTKNIQYF,TGTGCCAGCAGCGTAGGGACTACCAAAAACATTCAGTACTTC,TRBJ2-4,NA,NA,TRBV9
CASSDSGSHYGYTF,TGTGCCAGCAGCGACAGTGGGTCCCACTATGGCTACACCTTC,TRBJ1-2,NA,NA,TRBV13
CASSLALGANVLTF,TGTGCCAGCAGCTTAGCTCTGGGGGCCAACGTCCTGACTTTC,TRBJ2-6,NA,NA,TRBV7-8
CASSQSTRINEQFF,TGTGCCAGCAGTCAATCGACTAGAATTAATGAGCAGTTCTTC,TRBJ2-1,NA,NA,TRBV12-3/TRBV12-4
CASSWTAGGPYEQYF,TGTGCCAGCAGCTGGACAGCGGGAGGACCCTACGAGCAGTACTTC,TRBJ2-7,NA,TRBD2,TRBV7-9
CASSQASGKGGEQFF,TGTGCCAGCAGCCAAGCTAGCGGGAAAGGGGGTGAGCAGTTCTTC,TRBJ2-1,NA,TRBD2,TRBV4-2
CASLALFSGSGTDTQYF,TGTGCCAGCCTGGCGTTGTTTTCGGGGTCGGGCACAGATACGCAGTATTTT,TRBJ2-3,NA,NA,TRBV6-1
CASSSKGAHPYEQYF,TGTGCCAGCAGCTCCAAGGGGGCTCACCCCTACGAGCAGTACTTC,TRBJ2-7,NA,TRBD1,TRBV7-9
CASSLPGTSGRSPQETQYF,TGTGCCAGCAGCTTGCCCGGGACTAGCGGGAGATCCCCCCAAGAGACCCAGTACTTC,TRBJ2-5,NA,TRBD2,TRBV7-9
CAISDRTDTQYF,TGTGCCATCAGCGACAGAACAGATACGCAGTATTTT,TRBJ2-3,few,NA,TRBV10-3
CASSYRGGLGRVEQFF,TGTGCCAGCAGCTACCGGGGGGGACTAGGTAGAGTTGAGCAGTTCTTC,TRBJ2-1,NA,TRBD2,TRBV9
CSARERAGVADTQYF,TGCAGTGCTAGAGAGCGAGCGGGAGTGGCAGATACGCAGTATTTT,TRBJ2-3,NA,TRBD2,TRBV20-1
CASSLEGRGPYNEQFF,TGTGCCAGCAGCTTAGAAGGCCGGGGGCCCTACAATGAGCAGTTCTTC,TRBJ2-1,NA,NA,TRBV7-2
CASMTPPGQGAYEQYF,TGTGCCAGCATGACTCCCCCGGGGCAGGGGGCGTACGAGCAGTACTTC,TRBJ2-7,NA,TRBD1,TRBV2
CAGSTLGGTDEQYF,TGTGCCGGCAGCACCCTTGGGGGGACAGACGAGCAGTACTTC,TRBJ2-7,NA,NA,TRBV9
CASSQDPGGSEQYF,TGCGCCAGCAGCCAAGATCCAGGGGGAAGTGAGCAGTACTTC,TRBJ2-5,NA,TRBD1,TRBV4-3
CASSLGGISYEQYF,TGTGCCAGCAGTTTAGGCGGGATCTCCTACGAGCAGTACTTC,TRBJ2-7,NA,NA,TRBV28
CATSLGYNEQFF,TGTGCCACCAGCCTAGGGTACAATGAGCAGTTCTTC,TRBJ2-1,few,NA,TRBV24-1
CAISEGAGVASNEQFF,TGTGCCATCAGTGAGGGGGCGGGAGTAGCCAGCAATGAGCAGTTCTTC,TRBJ2-1,few,TRBD2,TRBV10-3
CASSQVGLAGAALTQYF,TGTGCCAGCAGCCAAGTGGGGCTAGCGGGAGCGGCGCTTACGCAGTATTTT,TRBJ2-3,NA,TRBD2,TRBV4-2
CASSSFRQGESYGYTF,TGTGCCAGCAGTTCCTTCAGACAGGGGGAAAGCTATGGCTACACCTTC,TRBJ1-2,few,TRBD1,TRBV12-3/TRBV12-4
CASSPWTSGREEQFF,TGTGCCAGCAGCCCATGGACTAGCGGGAGGGAGGAGCAGTTCTTC,TRBJ2-1,NA,TRBD2,TRBV7-9
CATSPLSGSSYNEQFF,TGTGCCACCAGTCCGCTGAGCGGGAGCTCCTACAATGAGCAGTTCTTC,TRBJ2-1,NA,TRBD2,TRBV15
CASGRGQPQHF,TGTGCCAGTGGGCGGGGTCAGCCCCAGCATTTT,TRBJ1-5,NA,NA,TRBV2
CASSNAGGDTQYF,TGTGCCAGCAGTAACGCGGGTGGGGATACGCAGTATTTT,TRBJ2-3,NA,NA,TRBV2
CASSSPRGQTLPWDGYTF,TGTGCCAGCAGCTCCCCCAGGGGCCAAACCCTCCCTTGGGATGGCTACACCTTC,TRBJ1-2,NA,NA,TRBV7-9
CASSQRDYGYTF,TGTGCCAGCAGCCAAAGGGACTATGGCTACACCTTC,TRBJ1-2,many,NA,TRBV3-1
CASSSPSSGGVYNEQFF,TGTGCCAGCAGCTCGCCTTCTAGCGGAGGGGTTTACAATGAGCAGTTCTTC,TRBJ2-1,few,TRBD2,TRBV7-2
CASSYNDRGPYEQYF,TGTGCCAGCAGTTACAATGACAGGGGACCCTACGAGCAGTACTTC,TRBJ2-7,NA,TRBD1,TRBV6-6
CSALTSGRTQYF,TGCAGTGCCCTGACTAGCGGTCGGACCCAGTACTTC,TRBJ2-5,NA,TRBD2,TRBV20-1
CSAATAYEQYF,TGCAGCGCCGCCACCGCTTACGAGCAGTACTTC,TRBJ2-7,few,NA,TRBV20-1
CASSFGEVNEQFF,TGTGCCAGCAGTTTCGGGGAGGTCAATGAGCAGTTCTTC,TRBJ2-1,NA,NA,TRBV12-3/TRBV12-4
CASSLGTGYGQFF,TGTGCCAGCAGCTTAGGTACAGGGTATGGTCAGTTCTTC,TRBJ2-1,few,NA,TRBV13
CAISGAGGLDYGYTF,TGTGCCATCAGTGGAGCAGGGGGCCTCGACTATGGCTACACCTTC,TRBJ1-2,few,TRBD1,TRBV10-3
CASSYSPLGHYEQYF,TGTGCCAGCAGTTACTCCCCGCTAGGGCACTACGAGCAGTACTTC,TRBJ2-7,NA,NA,TRBV6-6
CSARDLRTSASYEQYF,TGCAGTGCTAGAGATCTTAGGACTAGCGCCTCCTACGAGCAGTACTTC,TRBJ2-7,few,TRBD2,TRBV20-1
CSARAREDSYEQYF,TGCAGTGCTAGGGCCCGGGAGGACTCCTACGAGCAGTACTTC,TRBJ2-7,NA,TRBD2,TRBV20-1
CASSNYRGGNEKLFF,TGTGCCAGTAGTAATTACAGGGGAGGTAATGAAAAACTGTTTTTT,TRBJ1-4,NA,TRBD1,TRBV19
CASSIQRGPGNTQYF,TGTGCCAGTAGTATCCAGCGCGGTCCGGGAAATACGCAGTATTTT,TRBJ2-3,NA,NA,TRBV19
CSGTGGDYGYTF,TGCAGTGGAACAGGGGGCGACTATGGTTACACCTTC,TRBJ1-2,NA,TRBD1,TRBV20-1
CSASTKGRYGYTF,TGCAGTGCTAGTACCAAGGGGCGCTATGGCTACACCTTC,TRBJ1-2,NA,NA,TRBV20-1
CASSPPRDVDYGYTF,TGTGCCAGCAGCCCCCCCCGGGACGTAGACTATGGCTACACCTTC,TRBJ1-2,NA,NA,TRBV9
CASSEWAGGSYEQYF,TGTGCCAGCAGTGAATGGGCAGGGGGCTCCTACGAGCAGTACTTC,TRBJ2-7,NA,TRBD1,TRBV25-1